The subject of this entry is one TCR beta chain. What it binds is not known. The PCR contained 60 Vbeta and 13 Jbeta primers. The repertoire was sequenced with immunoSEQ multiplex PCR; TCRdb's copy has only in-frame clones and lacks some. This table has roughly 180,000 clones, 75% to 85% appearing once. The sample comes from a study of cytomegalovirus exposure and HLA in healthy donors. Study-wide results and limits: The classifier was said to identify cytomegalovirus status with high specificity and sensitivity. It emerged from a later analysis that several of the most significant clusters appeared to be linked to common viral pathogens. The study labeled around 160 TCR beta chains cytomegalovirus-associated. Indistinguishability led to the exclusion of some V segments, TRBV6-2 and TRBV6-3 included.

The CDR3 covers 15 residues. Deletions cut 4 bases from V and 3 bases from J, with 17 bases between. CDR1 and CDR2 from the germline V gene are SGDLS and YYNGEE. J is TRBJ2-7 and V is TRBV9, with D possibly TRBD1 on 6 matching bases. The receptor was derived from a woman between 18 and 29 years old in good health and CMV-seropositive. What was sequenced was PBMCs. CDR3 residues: CASSYSTGPNYEQYF. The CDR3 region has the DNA TGTGCCAGCAGCTATTCCACAGGGCCCAACTACGAGCAGTACTTC.